The next 9 T cell receptor beta chains were all read from a single sample in a study of long-term antiretroviral therapy in people with HIV. The authors ran the immunoSEQ assay, v3.0, at survey level. Assay: immunoSEQ multiplex PCR; the TCRdb copy retains only in-frame clones and omits some. There are about 36,000 clones in the sample; 82% occur only once, and roughly 6.6% lies in the top ten. The sample here was unsorted PBMCs, taken 0.6 years after starting antiretroviral therapy. The receptors originated from a young man with HIV.

V and J are TRBV27 and TRBJ2-2; 10 nucleotides line up with TRBD1. The length of the CDR3 is 19 residues. From germline, CDR1 is MNHEY and CDR2 SMNVEV (reference sequence). Unmatched junction bases numbered 11, after V lost 3 bases and J lost 1 base. CDR3 residues: CASSFTPGQGSGNTGELFF. The CDR3 coding sequence is TGTGCCAGCAGTTTCACTCCGGGACAGGGGTCGGGGAACACCGGGGAGCTGTTTTTT.

V is TRBV2 and J is TRBJ2-7; perhaps D is TRBD1 or TRBD2 (5 bases each). Germline CDR1 and CDR2: SNHLY and FYNNEI. The CDR3 length is 15 residues. CDR3 nucleotides: TGTGCTACTCAACACCGGGACCCATCCAGGTTCGAGCAGTACTTC. Translation gives CATQHRDPSRFEQYF.

The V call is TRBV5-4, the J call TRBJ2-7, with D perhaps matching TRBD1 (6 bases). V was clipped by 0 bases and J by 6 bases, with 10 bases between them. Germline loops: CDR1 SGHNT, CDR2 YYREEE (reference sequence). This CDR3 is built from 13 residues. The CDR3 DNA reads as TGTGCCAGCAGCTTGGAGCAGGGGACCGAGCAGTACTTC. This codes for CASSLEQGTEQYF.

This clone has just one count. The gene calls are TRBV9 and TRBJ1-3, with D possibly matching TRBD1 (5 bases). The CDR3 covers 10 residues. V was pared by 7 bases and J by 8 bases, with 7 bases between. Germline V gene lookup returns CDR1 SGDLS and CDR2 YYNGEE. The CDR3 nucleotides are TGTGCCAGCGGGGGATACACCATATATTTT. This sequence encodes CASGGYTIYF.

V is TRBV6-1 and J is TRBJ2-7, with D possibly matching TRBD1 (6 bases). The CDR3 is 16 residues long. V lost 4 bases and J lost 2, with 18 bases in between. Germline CDR1 is MNHNS and CDR2 is SASEGT. CDR3: CASSVRAGTLTYEQYF. CDR3 DNA sequence: TGTGCCAGCAGTGTGAGAGCCGGGACACTTACCTACGAGCAGTACTTC.

The table lists this clone with a few counts. V and J are TRBV27 and TRBJ1-5; D uncertain. Germline values: CDR1 MNHEY, CDR2 SMNVEV (reference sequence). The CDR3 is made up of 15 amino acids. Trimming stripped 2 bases from V and 0 bases from J, with 8 bases between. The CDR3 sequence: CASSLVGISNQPQHF. In nucleotides, the CDR3 is TGTGCCAGCAGTTTAGTGGGAATTAGCAATCAGCCCCAGCATTTT.

V usage is TRBV5-1 and J usage is TRBJ2-5, with 14 bases aligning to TRBD2. The CDR3 totals 16 residues. From germline, CDR1 is SGHRS and CDR2 YFSETQ. The J segment lost 5 bases and the V segment lost 2 bases, leaving 5 bases of the junction unmatched. This CDR3 reads CASSLGTSGSWETQYF. The CDR3 coding sequence is TGCGCCAGCAGCTTAGGGACTAGCGGGAGTTGGGAGACCCAGTACTTC.

The rearrangement joins TRBV2 to TRBJ1-1, with unresolved D. Germline CDR1 is SNHLY and CDR2 is FYNNEI. The CDR3 loop spans 13 amino acids. The V and J ends lost 5 bases and 7 bases respectively, with 14 bases between them. DNA of the CDR3: TGTGCCAGCAGTCTACTGGCAGGATATGAAGCTTTCTTT. It yields the protein CASSLLAGYEAFF. Using reference TRBV2 and TRBJ1-1 for the parts outside the CDR3, the full variable domain is EPEVTQTPSHQVTQMGQEVILRCVPISNHLYFYWYRQILGQKVEFLVSFYNNEISEKSEIFDDQFSVERPDGSNFTLKIRSTKLEDSAMYFCASSLLAGYEAFFGQGTRLTVV.

The chain uses TRBV28 and TRBJ2-7; a weak D match, TRBD2 (6 bases). This CDR3 region has 15 residues. Germline V gene lookup returns CDR1 MDHEN and CDR2 SYDVKM. Trimming shortened V by 3 bases and J by 2 bases, and 14 bases separated the two germline ends. CDR3 in DNA: TGTGCCAGCAGTTTCCTCCGGGACTGGACCTACGAGCAGTACTTC. Its protein product is CASSFLRDWTYEQYF.